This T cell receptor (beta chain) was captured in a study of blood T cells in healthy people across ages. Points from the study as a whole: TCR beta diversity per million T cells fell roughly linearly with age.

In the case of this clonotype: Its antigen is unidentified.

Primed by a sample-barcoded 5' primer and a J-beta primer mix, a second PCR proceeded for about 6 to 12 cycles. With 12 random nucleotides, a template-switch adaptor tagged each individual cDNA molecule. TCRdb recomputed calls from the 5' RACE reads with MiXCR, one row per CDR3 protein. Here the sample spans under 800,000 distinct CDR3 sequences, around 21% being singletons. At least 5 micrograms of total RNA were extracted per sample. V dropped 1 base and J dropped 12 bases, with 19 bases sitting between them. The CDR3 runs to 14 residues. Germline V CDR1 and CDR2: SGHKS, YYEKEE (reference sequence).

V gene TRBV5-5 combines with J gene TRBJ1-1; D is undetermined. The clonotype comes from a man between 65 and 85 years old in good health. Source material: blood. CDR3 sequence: CASSLSTNQVYSFF. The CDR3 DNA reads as TGTGCCAGCAGCTTGAGCACGAATCAGGTCTACTCTTTCTTT.